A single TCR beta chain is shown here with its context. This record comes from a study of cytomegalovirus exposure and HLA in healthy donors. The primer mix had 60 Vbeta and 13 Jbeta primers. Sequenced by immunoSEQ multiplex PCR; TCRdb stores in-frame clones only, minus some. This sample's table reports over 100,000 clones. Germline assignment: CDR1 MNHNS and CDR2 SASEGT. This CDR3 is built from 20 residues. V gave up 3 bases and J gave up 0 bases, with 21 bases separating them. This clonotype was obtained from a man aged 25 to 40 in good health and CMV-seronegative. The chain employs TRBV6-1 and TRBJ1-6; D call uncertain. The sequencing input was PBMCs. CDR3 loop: CASSDGQTHEVSSYNSPLHF. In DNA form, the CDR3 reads TGTGCCAGCAGTGACGGCCAGACTCACGAGGTAAGCTCCTATAATTCACCCCTCCACTTT.